The clone carrying this T cell receptor beta chain was observed a single time. Its antigen remains unidentified. The V and J ends lost 6 bases and 7 bases, in that order; junction bases with no gene match: 12. The CDR3 runs to 17 residues. The germline V gene encodes CDR1 MDHEN and CDR2 SYDVKM. The record originates from a study of cytomegalovirus exposure and HLA in healthy donors. Study outcomes and limitations: CMV serostatus alone was available as immune exposure information.

Primers: 60 Vbeta forward and 13 Jbeta reverse. The assay was immunoSEQ multiplex PCR, and TCRdb's table has in-frame clones only and misses some. The sample shows about 140,000 clones, 82% of them seen only once. The chain uses TRBV28 and TRBJ2-1; 13 bases align to TRBD2. Sequencing input: PBMCs. This TCR derives from a woman aged 35 to 49 in good health and CMV-seronegative. DNA of the CDR3: TGTGCCAGCAGCCCCCCCAAGACTAGCGGGAGGTCGAATGAGCAGTTCTTC. Protein: CASSPPKTSGRSNEQFF.